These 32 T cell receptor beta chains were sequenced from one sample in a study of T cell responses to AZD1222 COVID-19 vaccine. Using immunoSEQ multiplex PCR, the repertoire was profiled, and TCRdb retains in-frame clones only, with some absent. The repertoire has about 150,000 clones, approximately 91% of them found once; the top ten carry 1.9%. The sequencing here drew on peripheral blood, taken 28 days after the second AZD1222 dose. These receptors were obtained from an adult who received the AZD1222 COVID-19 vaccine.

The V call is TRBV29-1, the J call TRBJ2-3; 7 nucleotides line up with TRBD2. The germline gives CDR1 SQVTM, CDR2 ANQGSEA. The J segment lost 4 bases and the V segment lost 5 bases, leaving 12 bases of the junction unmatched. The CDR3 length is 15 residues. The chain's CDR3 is CSVSVLAFAADTQYF. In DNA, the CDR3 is TGCAGCGTTTCTGTACTAGCGTTTGCCGCAGATACGCAGTATTTT.

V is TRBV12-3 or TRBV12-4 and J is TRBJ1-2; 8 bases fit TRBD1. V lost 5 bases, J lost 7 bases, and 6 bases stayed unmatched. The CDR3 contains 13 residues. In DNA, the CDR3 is TGTGCCAGCAGTACAGGGGGAGAGCGTGGCTACACCTTC. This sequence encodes CASSTGGERGYTF.

The CDR3 bases are TGTGCCAGCCGCCAGACACTAGCGGGTGGAGAGACCCAGTACTTC. Translating gives CASRQTLAGGETQYF. This sequence joins TRBV5-4 and TRBJ2-5, with TRBD2 matching 9 bases. The CDR3 loop spans 15 amino acids. Unmatched junction bases numbered 11, after V lost 7 bases and J lost 4 bases. Germline V gene sequence: CDR1 SGHNT, CDR2 YYREEE (reference sequence).

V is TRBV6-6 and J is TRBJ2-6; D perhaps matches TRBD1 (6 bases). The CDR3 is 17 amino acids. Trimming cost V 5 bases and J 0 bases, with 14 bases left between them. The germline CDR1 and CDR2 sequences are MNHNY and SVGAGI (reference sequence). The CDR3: CASSPDRKISGANVLTF. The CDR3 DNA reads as TGTGCCAGCAGTCCTGACAGGAAAATCTCTGGGGCCAACGTCCTGACTTTC.

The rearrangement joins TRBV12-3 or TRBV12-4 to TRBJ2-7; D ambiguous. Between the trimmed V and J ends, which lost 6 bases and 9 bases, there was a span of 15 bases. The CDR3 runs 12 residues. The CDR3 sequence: CASSPTGVRQYF. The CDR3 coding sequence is TGTGCCAGCAGCCCAACTGGGGTTAGGCAGTACTTC.

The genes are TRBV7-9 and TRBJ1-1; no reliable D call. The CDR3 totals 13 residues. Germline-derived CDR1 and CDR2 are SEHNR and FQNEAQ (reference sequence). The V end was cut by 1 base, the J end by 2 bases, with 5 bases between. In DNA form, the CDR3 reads TGTGCCAGCAGCTTAGTCGCAAACACTGAAGCTTTCTTT. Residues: CASSLVANTEAFF.

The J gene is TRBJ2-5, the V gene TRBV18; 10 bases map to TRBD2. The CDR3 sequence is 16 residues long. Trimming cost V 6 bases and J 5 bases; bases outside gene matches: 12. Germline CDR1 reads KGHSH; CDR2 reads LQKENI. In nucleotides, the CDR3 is TGTGCCAGCTCCGTAAGCCCCAGCGGGGGGGCTGAGACCCAGTACTTC. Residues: CASSVSPSGGAETQYF.

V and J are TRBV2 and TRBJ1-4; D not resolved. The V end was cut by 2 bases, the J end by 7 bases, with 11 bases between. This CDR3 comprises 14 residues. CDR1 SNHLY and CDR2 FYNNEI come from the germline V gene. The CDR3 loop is CASSERTRGEKLFF. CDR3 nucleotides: TGTGCCAGCAGTGAACGGACTCGGGGTGAAAAACTGTTTTTT.

For the CDR3, the DNA is TGTGCCAGCAGCTTTGACCCGAATCAGCCCCAGCATTTT. It yields the protein CASSFDPNQPQHF. This chain uses TRBV7-2 with TRBJ1-5; no firm D call. Trimming took off 3 bases at V and 4 bases at J, with 7 bases between the two ends. This CDR3 is built from 13 residues. The germline CDR1 and CDR2 sequences are SGHTA and FQGNSA. The whole variable domain, filled in from reference TRBV7-2 and TRBJ1-5, reads GAGVSQSPSNKVTEKGKDVELRCDPISGHTALYWYRQSLGQGLEFLIYFQGNSAPDKSGLPSDRFSAERTGGSVSTLTIQRTQQEDSAVYLCASSFDPNQPQHFGDGTRLSIL.

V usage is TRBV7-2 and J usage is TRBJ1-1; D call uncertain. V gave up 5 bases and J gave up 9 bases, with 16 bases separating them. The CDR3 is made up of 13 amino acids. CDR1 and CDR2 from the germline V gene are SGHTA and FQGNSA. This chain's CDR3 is CASSPGIDTKAFF. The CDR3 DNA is TGTGCCAGCAGCCCGGGGATCGACACCAAAGCTTTCTTT. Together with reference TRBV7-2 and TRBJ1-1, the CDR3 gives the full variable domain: GAGVSQSPSNKVTEKGKDVELRCDPISGHTALYWYRQSLGQGLEFLIYFQGNSAPDKSGLPSDRFSAERTGGSVSTLTIQRTQQEDSAVYLCASSPGIDTKAFFGQGTRLTVV.

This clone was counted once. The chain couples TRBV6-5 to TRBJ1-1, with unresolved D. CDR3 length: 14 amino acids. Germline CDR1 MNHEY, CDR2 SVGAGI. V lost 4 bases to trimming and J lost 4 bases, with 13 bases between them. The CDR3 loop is CASSFQDWGTEAFF. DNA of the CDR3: TGTGCCAGCAGTTTCCAGGACTGGGGCACTGAAGCTTTCTTT.

The CDR3 DNA follows: TGTGCCAGCAGCCCACACCCGAACACTGAAGCTTTCTTT. The encoded protein is CASSPHPNTEAFF. This chain connects TRBV11-3 to TRBJ1-1; D is unclear. The CDR3 consists of 13 residues. Trimming removed 5 bases at V and 1 base at J, with 8 bases between. Germline loops: CDR1 SGHNT, CDR2 YENEEA.

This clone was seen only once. CDR3 residues: CAWSVWDRDNSPLHF. The CDR3 coding sequence is TGTGCCTGGAGTGTCTGGGACAGGGATAATTCACCCCTCCACTTT. The chain carries TRBV30 and TRBJ1-6, with 9 bases aligning to TRBD1. This CDR3 is 15 amino acids long. J gave up 5 bases and V 0 bases, and 2 bases lay outside the gene matches. Germline CDR1 GTSNPN, CDR2 SVGIG (reference sequence).

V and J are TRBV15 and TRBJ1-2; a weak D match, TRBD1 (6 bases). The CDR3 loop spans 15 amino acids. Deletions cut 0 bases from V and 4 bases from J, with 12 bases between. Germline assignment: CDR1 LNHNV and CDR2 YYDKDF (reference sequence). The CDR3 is CATSRDPDSVYGYTF. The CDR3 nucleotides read TGTGCCACCAGCAGAGATCCGGACAGCGTCTATGGCTACACCTTC.

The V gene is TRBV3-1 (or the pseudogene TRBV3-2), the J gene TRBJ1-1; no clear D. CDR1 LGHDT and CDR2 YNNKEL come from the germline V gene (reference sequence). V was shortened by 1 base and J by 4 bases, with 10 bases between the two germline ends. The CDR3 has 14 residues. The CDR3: CASSQAARSTEAFF. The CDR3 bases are TGTGCCAGCAGCCAAGCGGCGCGAAGCACTGAAGCTTTCTTT.

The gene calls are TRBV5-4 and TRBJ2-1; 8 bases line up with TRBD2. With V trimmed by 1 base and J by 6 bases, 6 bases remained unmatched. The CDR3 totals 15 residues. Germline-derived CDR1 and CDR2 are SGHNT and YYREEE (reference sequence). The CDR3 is CASSLHGGGSNEQFF. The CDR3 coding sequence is TGTGCCAGCAGCTTGCACGGCGGGGGGAGCAATGAGCAGTTCTTC.

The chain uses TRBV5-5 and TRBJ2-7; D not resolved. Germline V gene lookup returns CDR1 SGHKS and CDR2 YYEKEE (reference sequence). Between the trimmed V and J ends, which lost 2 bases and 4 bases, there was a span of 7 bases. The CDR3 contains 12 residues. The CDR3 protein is CASSFNGYEQYF. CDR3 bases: TGTGCCAGCAGCTTTAACGGTTACGAGCAGTACTTC.

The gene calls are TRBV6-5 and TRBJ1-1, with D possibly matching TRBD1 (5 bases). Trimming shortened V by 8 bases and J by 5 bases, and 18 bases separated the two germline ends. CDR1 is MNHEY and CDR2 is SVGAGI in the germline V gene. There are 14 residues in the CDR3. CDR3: CASHYGTAGTEAFF. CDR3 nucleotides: TGTGCCAGCCATTACGGGACCGCGGGGACTGAAGCTTTCTTT.

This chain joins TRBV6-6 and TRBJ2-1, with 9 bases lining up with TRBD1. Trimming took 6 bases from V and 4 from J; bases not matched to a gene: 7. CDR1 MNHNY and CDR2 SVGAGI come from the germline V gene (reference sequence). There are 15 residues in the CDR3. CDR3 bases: TGTGCCAGCAGGATCTCCGGGACAGGGTACAATGAGCAGTTCTTC. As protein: CASRISGTGYNEQFF.

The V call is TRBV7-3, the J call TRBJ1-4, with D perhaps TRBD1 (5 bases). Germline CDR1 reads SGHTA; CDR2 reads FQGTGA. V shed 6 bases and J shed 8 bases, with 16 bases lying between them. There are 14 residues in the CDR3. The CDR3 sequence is CASSRGGKAEKLFF. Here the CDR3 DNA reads TGTGCCAGCAGTCGCGGGGGAAAGGCAGAAAAACTGTTTTTT.

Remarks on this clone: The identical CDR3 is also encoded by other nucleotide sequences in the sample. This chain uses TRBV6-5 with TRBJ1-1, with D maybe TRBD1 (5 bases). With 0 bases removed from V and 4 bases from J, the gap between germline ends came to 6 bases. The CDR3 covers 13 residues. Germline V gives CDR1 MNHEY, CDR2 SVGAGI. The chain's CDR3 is CASSYSGGTEAFF. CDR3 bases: TGTGCCAGCAGTTACTCCGGGGGCACTGAAGCTTTCTTT.

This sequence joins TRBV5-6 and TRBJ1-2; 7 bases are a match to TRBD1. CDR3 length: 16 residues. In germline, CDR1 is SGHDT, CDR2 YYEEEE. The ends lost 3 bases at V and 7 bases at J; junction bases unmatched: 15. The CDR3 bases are TGTGCCAGCAGCTACCCTGACAGGGAACCATCGGGTGGCTACACCTTC. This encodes CASSYPDREPSGGYTF.

The CDR3 here is CASSRVSYEQYF. The DNA for the CDR3 is TGTGCCAGCAGTAGGGTTTCCTACGAGCAGTACTTC. The rearrangement links TRBV2 to TRBJ2-7; D call uncertain. The V end was cut by 5 bases, the J end by 1 base, with 6 bases between. This CDR3 has 12 amino acids. Germline V lookup: CDR1 SNHLY, CDR2 FYNNEI.

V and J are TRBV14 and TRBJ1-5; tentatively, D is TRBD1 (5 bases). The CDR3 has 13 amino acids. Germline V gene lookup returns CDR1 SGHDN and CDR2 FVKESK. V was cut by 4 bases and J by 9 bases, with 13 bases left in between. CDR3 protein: CASSPQGAGPQHF. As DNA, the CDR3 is TGTGCCAGCAGCCCGCAGGGAGCGGGGCCCCAGCATTTT. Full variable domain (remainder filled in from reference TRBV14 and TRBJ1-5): EAGVTQFPSHSVIEKGQTVTLRCDPISGHDNLYWYRRVMGKEIKFLLHFVKESKQDESGMPNNRFLAERTGGTYSTLKVQPAELEDSGVYFCASSPQGAGPQHFGDGTRLSIL.

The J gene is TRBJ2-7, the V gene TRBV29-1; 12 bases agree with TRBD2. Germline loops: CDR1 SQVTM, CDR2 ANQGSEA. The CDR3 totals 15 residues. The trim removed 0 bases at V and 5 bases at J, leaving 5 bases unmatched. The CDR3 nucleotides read TGCAGCGTTGAAGATCTAGCGGGAGGGGGGGACGAGCAGTACTTC. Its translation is CSVEDLAGGGDEQYF.

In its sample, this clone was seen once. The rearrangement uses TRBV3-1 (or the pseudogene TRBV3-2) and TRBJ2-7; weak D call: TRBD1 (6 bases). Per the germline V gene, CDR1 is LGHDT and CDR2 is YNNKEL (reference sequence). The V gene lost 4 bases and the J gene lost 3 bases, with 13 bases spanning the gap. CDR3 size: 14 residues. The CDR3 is CASSLPGHLYEQYF. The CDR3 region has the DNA TGTGCCAGCAGCCTGCCGGGACACCTCTACGAGCAGTACTTC.

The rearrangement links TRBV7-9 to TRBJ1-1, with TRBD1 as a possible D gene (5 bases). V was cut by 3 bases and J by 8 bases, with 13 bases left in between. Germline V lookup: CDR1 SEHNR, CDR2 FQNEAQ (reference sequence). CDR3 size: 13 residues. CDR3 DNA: TGTGCCAGCAGCTTCAGGGAGCGCTTGGAAGCTTTCTTT. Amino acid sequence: CASSFRERLEAFF.

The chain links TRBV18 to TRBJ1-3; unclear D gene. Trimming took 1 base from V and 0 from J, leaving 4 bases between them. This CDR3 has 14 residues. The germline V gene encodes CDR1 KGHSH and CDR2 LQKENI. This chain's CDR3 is CASSPQASGNTIYF. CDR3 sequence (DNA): TGTGCCAGCTCACCACAGGCCTCTGGAAACACCATATATTTT.

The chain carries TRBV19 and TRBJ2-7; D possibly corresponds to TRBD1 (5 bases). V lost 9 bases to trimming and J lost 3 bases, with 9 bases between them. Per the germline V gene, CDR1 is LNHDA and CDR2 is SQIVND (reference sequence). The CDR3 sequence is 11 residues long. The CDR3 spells CASSDSYEQYF. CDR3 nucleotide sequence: TGTGCCAGCAGCGACAGCTACGAGCAGTACTTC.

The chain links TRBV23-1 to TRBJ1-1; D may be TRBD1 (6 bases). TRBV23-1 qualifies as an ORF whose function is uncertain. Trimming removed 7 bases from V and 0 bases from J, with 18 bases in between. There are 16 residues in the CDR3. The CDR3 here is CASTVRWGGVNTEAFF. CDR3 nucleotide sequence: TGCGCCAGCACTGTCAGGTGGGGGGGCGTGAACACTGAAGCTTTCTTT.

The chain's CDR3 is CASTQSQGVSYEQYF. The CDR3 nucleotides read TGTGCCAGCACCCAATCGCAGGGGGTATCCTACGAGCAGTACTTC. The chain uses TRBV2 and TRBJ2-7; 7 bases align to TRBD1. V lost 7 bases and J lost 1; bases outside the gene matches: 10. Germline loops: CDR1 SNHLY, CDR2 FYNNEI. This CDR3 region has 15 residues.

DNA of the CDR3: TGCAGTGCTAGTGCTCAGCGGGGGAGCACAGATACGCAGTATTTT. Protein sequence: CSASAQRGSTDTQYF. This rearrangement joins TRBV20-1 to TRBJ2-3; 8 bases map to TRBD2. The CDR3 has 15 residues. Germline V lookup: CDR1 DFQATT, CDR2 SNEGSKA (reference sequence). The trim removed 3 bases at V and 0 bases at J, leaving 5 bases unmatched.